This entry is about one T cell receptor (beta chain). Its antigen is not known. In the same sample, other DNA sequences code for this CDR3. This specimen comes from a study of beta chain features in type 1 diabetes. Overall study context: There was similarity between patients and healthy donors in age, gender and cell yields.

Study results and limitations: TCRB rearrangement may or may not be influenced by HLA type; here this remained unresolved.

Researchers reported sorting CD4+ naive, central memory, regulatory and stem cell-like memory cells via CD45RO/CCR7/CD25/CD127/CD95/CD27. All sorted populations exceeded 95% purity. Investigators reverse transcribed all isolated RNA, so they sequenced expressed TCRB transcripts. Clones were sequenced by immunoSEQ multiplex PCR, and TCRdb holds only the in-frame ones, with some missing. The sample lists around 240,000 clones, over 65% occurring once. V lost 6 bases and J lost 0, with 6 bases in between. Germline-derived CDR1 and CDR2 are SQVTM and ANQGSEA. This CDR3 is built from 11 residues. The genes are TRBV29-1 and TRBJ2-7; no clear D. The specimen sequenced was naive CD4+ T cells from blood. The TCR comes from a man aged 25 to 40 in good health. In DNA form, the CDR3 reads TGCAGCGTAGTGAGCTCCTACGAGCAGTACTTC. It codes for CSVVSSYEQYF.